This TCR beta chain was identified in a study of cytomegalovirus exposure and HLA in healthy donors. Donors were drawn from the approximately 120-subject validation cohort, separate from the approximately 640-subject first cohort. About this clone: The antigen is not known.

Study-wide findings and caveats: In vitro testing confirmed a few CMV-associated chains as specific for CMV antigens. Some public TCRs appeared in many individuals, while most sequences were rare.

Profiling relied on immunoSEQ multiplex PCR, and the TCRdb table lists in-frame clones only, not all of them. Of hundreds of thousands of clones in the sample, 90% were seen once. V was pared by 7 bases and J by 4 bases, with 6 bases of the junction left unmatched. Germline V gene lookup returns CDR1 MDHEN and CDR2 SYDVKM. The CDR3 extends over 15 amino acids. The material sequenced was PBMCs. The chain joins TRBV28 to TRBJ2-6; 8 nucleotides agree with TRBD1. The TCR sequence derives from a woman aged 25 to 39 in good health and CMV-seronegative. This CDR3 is CASIRTGSGANVLTF. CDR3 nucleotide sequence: TGTGCCAGCATTAGGACAGGGTCCGGGGCCAACGTCCTGACTTTC. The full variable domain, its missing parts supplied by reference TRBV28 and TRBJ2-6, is DVKVTQSSRYLVKRTGEKVFLECVQDMDHENMFWYRQDPGLGLRLIYFSYDVKMKEKGDIPEGYSVSREKKERFSLILESASTNQTSMYLCASIRTGSGANVLTFGAGSRLTVL.